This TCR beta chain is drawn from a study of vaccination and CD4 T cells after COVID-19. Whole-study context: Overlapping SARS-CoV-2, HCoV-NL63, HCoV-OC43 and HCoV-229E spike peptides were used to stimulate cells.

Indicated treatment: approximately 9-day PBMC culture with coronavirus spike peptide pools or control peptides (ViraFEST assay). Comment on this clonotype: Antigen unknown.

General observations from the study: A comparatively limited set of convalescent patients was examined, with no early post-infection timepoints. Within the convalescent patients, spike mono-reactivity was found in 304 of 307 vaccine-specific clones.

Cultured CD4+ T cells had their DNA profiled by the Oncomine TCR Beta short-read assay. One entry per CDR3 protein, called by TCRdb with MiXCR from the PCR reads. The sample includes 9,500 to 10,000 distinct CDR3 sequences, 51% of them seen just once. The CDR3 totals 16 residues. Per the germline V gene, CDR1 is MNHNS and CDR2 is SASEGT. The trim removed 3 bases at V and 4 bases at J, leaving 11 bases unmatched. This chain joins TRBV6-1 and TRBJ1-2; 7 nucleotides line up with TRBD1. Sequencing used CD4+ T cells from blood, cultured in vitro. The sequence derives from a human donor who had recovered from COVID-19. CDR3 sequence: CASSEMLGDSAYGYTF. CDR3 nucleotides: TGTGCCAGCAGTGAGATGTTGGGGGACAGTGCCTATGGCTACACCTTC.